These T cell receptor beta chains were read from a single sample in a study of regulatory dendritic cells for organ transplantation. The assay was immunoSEQ multiplex PCR, and TCRdb's table has in-frame clones only and misses some. There are about 38,000 clones in the sample; approximately 90% occur only once, and over 0.1% lies in the top ten. Sequencing was done on a sample of naive CD8+ T cells from blood. Source of these receptors: a human donor in good health. CDR3s include the opening cysteine and the closing phenylalanine or tryptophan. The order of the fields is D gene, J gene, V gene, clone size, CDR3 DNA, CDR3 protein. D genes are given only for firm matches. Expanded clones are given a class, and other clones once, few, many or no size at all.

d_call: NA
j_call: TRBJ1-5
v_call: TRBV28
clone_size: once
cdr3_nt: TGTGCCAGCAGCCGACAGGAGTATAGCAATCAGCCCCAGCATTTT
cdr3_aa: CASSRQEYSNQPQHF

d_call: TRBD1
j_call: TRBJ1-2
v_call: TRBV5-4
clone_size: NA
cdr3_nt: TGTGCCAGCAGCTCAGTAGAGGGGGCGATTGGCTACACCTTC
cdr3_aa: CASSSVEGAIGYTF

d_call: NA
j_call: TRBJ2-7
v_call: TRBV7-3
clone_size: NA
cdr3_nt: TGTGCCAGCAGCCCGAGAGACAGGAACGAGCAGTACTTC
cdr3_aa: CASSPRDRNEQYF

d_call: TRBD1
j_call: TRBJ1-2
v_call: TRBV7-2
clone_size: NA
cdr3_nt: TGTGCCAGCTCCCCCTCGACAGGGGCCCAGGAGGGCTACACCTTC
cdr3_aa: CASSPSTGAQEGYTF

d_call: TRBD1
j_call: TRBJ1-2
v_call: TRBV5-6
clone_size: NA
cdr3_nt: TGTGCCAGCAGCCCGGACAGGGACTATGGCTACACCTTC
cdr3_aa: CASSPDRDYGYTF

d_call: TRBD1
j_call: TRBJ2-3
v_call: TRBV27
clone_size: NA
cdr3_nt: TGTGCCAGCAGTTCCGACAGGGTCACAGATACGCAGTATTTT
cdr3_aa: CASSSDRVTDTQYF

d_call: TRBD1
j_call: TRBJ1-4
v_call: TRBV4-1
clone_size: once
cdr3_nt: TGCGCCAGCAGCCAACCTATCGACAGGGACGAAAAACTGTTTTTT
cdr3_aa: CASSQPIDRDEKLFF

d_call: TRBD2
j_call: TRBJ2-5
v_call: TRBV9
clone_size: NA
cdr3_nt: TGTGCCAGCAGCGTAGGGGTACTAGCGGACCAAGAGACCCAGTACTTC
cdr3_aa: CASSVGVLADQETQYF

d_call: NA
j_call: TRBJ1-2
v_call: TRBV29-1
clone_size: NA
cdr3_nt: TGCAGCGACCGAAGGGGGACATCTACTAACTATGGCTACACCTTC
cdr3_aa: CSDRRGTSTNYGYTF

d_call: NA
j_call: TRBJ2-5
v_call: TRBV2
clone_size: NA
cdr3_nt: TGTGCCAATAGGGGGGAGACCCAGTACTTC
cdr3_aa: CANRGETQYF

d_call: TRBD1
j_call: TRBJ2-3
v_call: TRBV2
clone_size: NA
cdr3_nt: TGTGCCAGCAGCGAAGGGACAGGGCCCACAGATACGCAGTATTTT
cdr3_aa: CASSEGTGPTDTQYF

d_call: NA
j_call: TRBJ1-4
v_call: TRBV7-8
clone_size: NA
cdr3_nt: TGTGCCAGCAGCTTATATGGGGCTGGTGAAAAACTGTTTTTT
cdr3_aa: CASSLYGAGEKLFF

d_call: NA
j_call: TRBJ2-3
v_call: TRBV9
clone_size: NA
cdr3_nt: TGTGCCAGCAGCGTAGAGAGGACCGGCACAGATACGCAGTATTTT
cdr3_aa: CASSVERTGTDTQYF

d_call: TRBD1
j_call: TRBJ2-3
v_call: TRBV5-4
clone_size: NA
cdr3_nt: TGTGCCAGCAGCTCGGGACAGGGGGCGCAAAATACGCAGTATTTT
cdr3_aa: CASSSGQGAQNTQYF

d_call: NA
j_call: TRBJ2-7
v_call: TRBV9
clone_size: NA
cdr3_nt: TGTGCCAGCAGCGAAGATTGGGGCGAGCAGTACTTC
cdr3_aa: CASSEDWGEQYF

d_call: NA
j_call: TRBJ2-7
v_call: TRBV27
clone_size: NA
cdr3_nt: TGTGCCAGCAGTTTCTGGCAGGGTTCACCCGAGCAGTACTTC
cdr3_aa: CASSFWQGSPEQYF

d_call: NA
j_call: TRBJ2-5
v_call: TRBV7-2
clone_size: NA
cdr3_nt: TGTGCCAGCAACTTAGGGGGGGTAGAGACCCAGTACTTC
cdr3_aa: CASNLGGVETQYF

d_call: NA
j_call: TRBJ1-2
v_call: TRBV28
clone_size: NA
cdr3_nt: TGTGCCAGCAGCAATAGGGACCTCTATGGCTACACCTTC
cdr3_aa: CASSNRDLYGYTF

d_call: NA
j_call: TRBJ2-1
v_call: TRBV6-5
clone_size: NA
cdr3_nt: TGTGCCAGCAGTTACTCGAATTATGATGAGCAGTTCTTC
cdr3_aa: CASSYSNYDEQFF

d_call: TRBD1
j_call: TRBJ1-3
v_call: TRBV15
clone_size: NA
cdr3_nt: TGTGCCACCAGCCTGACAGGGGCAAGCTCTGGAAACACCATATATTTT
cdr3_aa: CATSLTGASSGNTIYF

d_call: NA
j_call: TRBJ2-2
v_call: TRBV28
clone_size: NA
cdr3_nt: TGTGCCAGCATTCCCGCGGTTAACACCGGGGAGCTGTTTTTT
cdr3_aa: CASIPAVNTGELFF

d_call: TRBD1
j_call: TRBJ2-7
v_call: TRBV29-1
clone_size: NA
cdr3_nt: TGCAGCGTTGGGGTGACAGGGGGCTTTTTATCCTACGAGCAGTACTTC
cdr3_aa: CSVGVTGGFLSYEQYF

d_call: NA
j_call: TRBJ2-1
v_call: TRBV7-2
clone_size: NA
cdr3_nt: TGTGCCAGCAGCCCAGTAGCTCCCCTTGGGAATGAGCAGTTCTTC
cdr3_aa: CASSPVAPLGNEQFF

d_call: NA
j_call: TRBJ2-3
v_call: TRBV1
clone_size: once
cdr3_nt: TGCACCAGTCCGACTAGCGGACGCACAGATACGCAGTATTTT
cdr3_aa: CTSPTSGRTDTQYF

d_call: NA
j_call: TRBJ2-7
v_call: TRBV2
clone_size: NA
cdr3_nt: TGTGCCAACCGGAGGGATAACTACGAGCAGTACTTC
cdr3_aa: CANRRDNYEQYF

d_call: NA
j_call: TRBJ1-2
v_call: TRBV7-8
clone_size: NA
cdr3_nt: TGTGCCAGCACCCCCTCGGACTCCTCTAACTATGGCTACACCTTC
cdr3_aa: CASTPSDSSNYGYTF

d_call: TRBD1
j_call: TRBJ2-7
v_call: TRBV27
clone_size: NA
cdr3_nt: TGTGCCAGCAGTCTCTCGACAGGGGAGAGGTCTTACGAGCAGTACTTC
cdr3_aa: CASSLSTGERSYEQYF

d_call: NA
j_call: TRBJ1-2
v_call: TRBV4-3
clone_size: NA
cdr3_nt: TGCGCCAGCAGCCAAGATAGATCGGGGGGGACTAACTATGGCTACACCTTC
cdr3_aa: CASSQDRSGGTNYGYTF

d_call: NA
j_call: TRBJ1-4
v_call: TRBV27
clone_size: NA
cdr3_nt: TGTGCCAGCGGCGAGATACCGGGACGGATTAATGAAAAACTGTTTTTT
cdr3_aa: CASGEIPGRINEKLFF

d_call: NA
j_call: TRBJ1-5
v_call: TRBV4-2
clone_size: NA
cdr3_nt: TGTGCCAGCAGCCCGTCTCGGGGACTCAATCAGCCCCAGCATTTT
cdr3_aa: CASSPSRGLNQPQHF

d_call: TRBD2
j_call: TRBJ2-7
v_call: TRBV28
clone_size: NA
cdr3_nt: TGTGCCAGCAGTTGGGGGACTAGCGGGTCCTACGAGCAGTACTTC
cdr3_aa: CASSWGTSGSYEQYF